The T cell receptor beta chain described here comes from a study of tumor and adjacent non-tumor tissue in lung cancer (dated by TCRdb to 2017 to 2018). In the study overall: By cancer type, the cohort comprised eleven to twelve adenocarcinoma patients, a couple of squamous cell carcinoma patients and 1 small cell lung cancer patient. Fewer than 35 paired specimens, one tumor and one normal lung sample per patient, were profiled by TCRbeta CDR3 sequencing. Ages among the roughly 15 patients ranged from about 30 to 85 years, there were roughly 10 men and 5 women, and disease was at TNM stage I to III. The study compared bulk TCRbeta repertoires between lung tumor tissue and matched distant non-tumor lung tissue from about 14 lung cancer patients. Sequencing generated a total of around 120 million productive TCRbeta reads, averaging around 4.2 million reads per sample.

Per the germline V gene (reference sequence), MNHNY is the CDR1 and SVGAGI is the CDR2. The CDR3 sequence holds 11 residues, the cysteine and phenylalanine included. The CDR3 DNA has 33 bases and is translated from base 1. The study at large found these results: TCR diversity was significantly higher in younger patients, and greater tumor TCR diversity was associated with shorter overall survival and shorter disease-free survival. The sequencing platform is not named in the methods, and unique molecular identifiers are not mentioned. TCR diversity (inverse Simpson) was significantly higher in tumor than in normal lung tissue (around 450 vs 160, P = 0.0075, Mann-Whitney U test). Only approximately 14 patients were included in the cohort, and the need for larger samples and more detailed clinical data was noted by the authors. Peripheral blood was not sequenced, so blood TCRbeta repertoires were not examined in the lung cancer patients of the study. In normal lung, the top 100 clones accounted for a significantly larger cumulative share of the repertoire than in tumor tissue.

The library was built by means of multiplex PCR. TCRdb lists the instrument as Illumina HiSeq 2500. Following protocols modified from ARM-PCR, the researchers constructed TCRbeta libraries through three rounds of nested PCR with primers (Table S4). Before sequencing, PCR products in the 200-500 bp range were cut out of the gel and cleaned up using the QIAquick gel extraction kit. The paper's data handling went like this. Reads were cleaned using Trimmomatic, were merged into complete CDR3 sequences using FLASH, and were assigned to V(D)J germline segments using MiTCR. Clonal diversity was computed as the inverse Simpson's index with VDJtools. Productive reads were defined as in-frame sequences without a premature stop codon. TCRdb trimmed public reads at Q25 via fastp, called clones via MiXCR and kept in-frame beta chains. Rows are unified per CDR3 protein, each entry keeping the most common DNA and genes. None of the V and J calls come from the authors' own analysis; TCRdb made them. The sample yields approximately 100,000 distinct CDR3 sequences; 60% to 80% were counted once. The top ten hold 15% to 20% of the sample.

RNA was isolated from bulk unsorted tissue, and RNA quality was assessed with a NanoDrop ND-1000 and an Agilent 2100. Distant non-tumor tissue taken more than 3 cm from the tumor edge was used as the normal lung sample. The donors were newly diagnosed lung cancer patients admitted for thoracic surgery in China from August to November 2014 who had not received prior chemotherapy. Patients with previous radiotherapy or chemotherapy, or with another concurrent cancer, were excluded from the study. Pieces of surgical tissue measuring about 1-2.1 cm3 were kept in RNAlater solution and stored at -80 degrees C until use. For this clonotype: Its antigen is unknown. At one end, the junction sequence differs from germline, possibly due to a read error.

The sequence was obtained from a man aged 30 to 45 with non-small cell lung cancer. The sequenced material came from distant non-tumor lung tissue. The chain employs TRBV6-6 and TRBJ2-5; no D gene can be assigned with confidence. At the DNA level, the sequence is TGTGCCTGCAGTTACGATGAGACCCAGTGCTTC. Its coded protein is CACSYDETQCF.